This T cell receptor (beta chain) appears in the sequencing data of a study of T cell repertoires in cytomegalovirus infection. The CDR3 spans 14 residues. Trimming cost V 4 bases and J 6 bases, with 16 bases left between them. Looked up from germline, CDR1 is MNHNS and CDR2 is SASEGT. TCRdb re-derived calls from the reads in MiXCR, one entry per CDR3 protein. Here the sample spans about 300,000 distinct CDR3 sequences, more than 20% being singletons. The chain carries TRBV6-1 and TRBJ2-7, with D possibly being TRBD1 (5 bases). The sequenced sample was PBMCs. The TCR was taken from a human donor in good health (CMV status not recorded). Some clones in this sample may be carry-over from other donors' samples. CDR3 bases: TGTGCCAGCAGTGTCCGACAGACCACCGGCGAGCAGTACTTC. This translates into CASSVRQTTGEQYF.